This TCR beta chain is drawn from a study of cytomegalovirus exposure and HLA in healthy donors. This clone was seen only a few times. The antigen is not known. Both 60 Vbeta primers and 13 Jbeta primers went into the PCR. Assay used: immunoSEQ multiplex PCR; TCRdb lists only in-frame clones, some missing. The data contain 85,000 to 120,000 clones, 63% of them singletons. Study-level points and caveats: Prior analysis indicated that the majority of TCR beta V segments exhibited productivity approximately 87% or approximately 30% of the time.

The sequenced sample was PBMCs. The TCR originated in a human donor in good health.

The CDR3 nucleotides read TGTGCCAGCAGTATGGGAGGGCCCACTGAAGCTTTCTTT. Translation: CASSMGGPTEAFF. The chain has TRBV6-5 and TRBJ1-1; D ambiguous. The CDR3 totals 13 residues. Germline V lookup: CDR1 MNHEY, CDR2 SVGAGI. Trimming cost V 5 bases and J 4 bases, with 11 bases left between them.